The next 24 T cell receptor beta chains were all read from a single sample in a study of tumor-infiltrating lymphocytes in localized non-small cell lung cancer. Profiling relied on immunoSEQ multiplex PCR, and the TCRdb table lists in-frame clones only, not all of them. This sample has 15,000 to 20,000 clones, with 65% to 85% found just once. Sequencing was done on a sample of lung tumor tissue. Receptors were obtained from a human donor with non-small cell lung cancer.

The chain joins TRBV7-3 to TRBJ2-7; 8 nucleotides match TRBD2. Germline V gene data show CDR1 as SGHTA and CDR2 as FQGTGA. The CDR3 sequence is 14 residues long. The J segment lost 3 bases and the V segment lost 3 bases, leaving 4 bases of the junction unmatched. CDR3 nucleotides: TGTGCCAGCAGCTTGGCGGGGGGCCTCTACGAGCAGTACTTC. It is translated as CASSLAGGLYEQYF.

The chain uses TRBV10-3 and TRBJ1-1; D not resolved. The V and J ends lost 6 bases and 1 base respectively, with 12 bases between them. Per the germline V gene, CDR1 is ENHRY and CDR2 is SYGVKD. The CDR3 extends over 14 amino acids. The CDR3 here is CAISVGRTNTEAFF. CDR3 nucleotide sequence: TGTGCCATCAGCGTCGGCAGAACGAACACTGAAGCTTTCTTT.

J is TRBJ2-1 and V is TRBV6-6, with D perhaps matching TRBD2 (6 bases). The CDR3 is 15 amino acids. Germline V gene sequence: CDR1 MNHNY, CDR2 SVGAGI (reference sequence). Between the trimmed V and J ends, which lost 5 bases and 6 bases, there was a span of 17 bases. The CDR3 DNA reads as TGTGCCAGCAGTCGGGACTCGGCTCCGGTCAATGAGCAGTTCTTC. This gives the protein CASSRDSAPVNEQFF.

This clone was detected only a few times. J is TRBJ1-2 and V is TRBV19; TRBD1 is a possible D gene (6 bases). The germline V gene has CDR1 LNHDA and CDR2 SQIVND (reference sequence). CDR3 length: 14 residues. V lost 3 bases and J lost 4, with 12 bases in between. In DNA form, the CDR3 reads TGTGCCAGTAGTATTCTACAGGGCCCCTATGGCTACACCTTC. Amino acids: CASSILQGPYGYTF.

The gene calls are TRBV4-3 and TRBJ2-1, with D hard to call. CDR1 and CDR2 from the germline V gene are LGHNA and YSLEER. The CDR3 is 13 amino acids. The V and J ends lost 0 bases and 4 bases respectively, with 4 bases between them. CDR3 residues: CASSQDIYNEQFF. The CDR3 DNA follows: TGCGCCAGCAGCCAAGATATATACAATGAGCAGTTCTTC.

The gene calls are TRBV5-8 and TRBJ2-3, with TRBD1 identical over 10 bases. With 4 bases clipped from V and 2 bases from J, the junction kept 4 bases outside the gene matches. The CDR3 totals 15 residues. Per germline, CDR1 SGHTS and CDR2 YDEGEE. CDR3 amino acids: CASSLGQGHTDTQYF. The CDR3 DNA is TGTGCCAGCAGCCTGGGACAGGGGCACACAGATACGCAGTATTTT.

The chain joins TRBV10-2 to TRBJ2-3; D is uncertain. Trimming cost V 4 bases and J 6 bases, with 14 bases left between them. This CDR3 contains 14 residues. Germline loops: CDR1 WSHSY, CDR2 SAAADI. The CDR3, as DNA: TGCGCCAGCAGTGCCGCTCACCTTCTGGATACGCAGTATTTT. This gives the protein CASSAAHLLDTQYF.

The V call is TRBV11-2, the J call TRBJ1-6, with unresolved D. The V end was cut by 0 bases, the J end by 2 bases, with 8 bases between. Germline CDR1 reads SGHAT; CDR2 reads FQNNGV. The CDR3 contains 16 residues. The CDR3 sequence: CASSLDRNTYNSPLHF. The CDR3 nucleotides are TGTGCCAGCAGCTTAGATAGGAATACCTATAATTCACCCCTCCACTTT.

This chain uses TRBV7-3 with TRBJ2-3; 11 bases line up with TRBD1. V shed 0 bases, J shed 3 bases, and the junction held 2 bases outside the gene matches. This CDR3 region has 16 residues. The germline gives CDR1 SGHTA, CDR2 FQGTGA. The CDR3 nucleotides are TGTGCCAGCAGCTTAACCGGGACAGGGGGGACAGATACGCAGTATTTT. This translates into CASSLTGTGGTDTQYF.

J is TRBJ1-4 and V is TRBV4-2, with D perhaps TRBD1 (6 bases). CDR3 length: 14 amino acids. Trimming left V 1 base short and J 8 bases short, with 11 bases between. The germline CDR1 and CDR2 sequences are LGHNA and YNFKEQ. CDR3: CASSQVQGGEKLFF. The CDR3 coding sequence is TGTGCCAGCAGCCAAGTACAGGGAGGGGAAAAACTGTTTTTT.

J is TRBJ2-3 and V is TRBV4-2, with D perhaps TRBD2 (5 bases). CDR3 length: 14 amino acids. With 1 base removed from V and 4 bases from J, the gap between germline ends came to 9 bases. Germline loops: CDR1 LGHNA, CDR2 YNFKEQ. As DNA, the CDR3 is TGTGCCAGCAGCCAAGCACTAGTCTCAGATACGCAGTATTTT. Its protein product is CASSQALVSDTQYF.

The chain links TRBV21-1 to TRBJ2-1; no check of the table's D call, TRBD1, against the DNA was made. TRBV21-1 is deemed a pseudogene. The CDR3 extends over 16 amino acids. DNA for the CDR3: TGTGCCAGCATCGGCGGGTATGACAGGGGAAAGAATGAGCAGTTCTTC. Translated, it gives CASIGGYDRGKNEQFF.

V gene TRBV7-2 combines with J gene TRBJ2-7, with 7 positions matching TRBD2. The trim removed 4 bases at V and 0 bases at J, leaving 6 bases unmatched. Germline CDR1 SGHTA, CDR2 FQGNSA. The CDR3 runs 15 residues. For the CDR3, the DNA is TGTGCCAGCAGCTCGGCTAGCGGCAGCTCCTACGAGCAGTACTTC. It encodes CASSSASGSSYEQYF.

The chain carries TRBV9 and TRBJ2-2; D unclear. The CDR3 has 15 residues. V dropped 0 bases and J dropped 3 bases, with 9 bases sitting between them. Germline CDR1 and CDR2: SGDLS and YYNGEE. CDR3 DNA sequence: TGTGCCAGCAGCGTAGAGGGTTGGGACACCGGGGAGCTGTTTTTT. Residues: CASSVEGWDTGELFF.

V usage is TRBV28 and J usage is TRBJ1-3, with a tentative D call TRBD1 (5 bases). The germline V gene has CDR1 MDHEN and CDR2 SYDVKM. The V and J ends lost 4 bases and 3 bases respectively, with 13 bases between them. CDR3 length: 15 residues. CDR3 loop: CASSSAGGIGNTIYF. CDR3 DNA sequence: TGTGCCAGCAGTTCGGCGGGGGGAATTGGAAACACCATATATTTT.

This chain connects TRBV7-2 to TRBJ2-3; 8 bases are a match to TRBD2. Germline V gene lookup returns CDR1 SGHTA and CDR2 FQGNSA. The CDR3 contains 17 residues. The V and J ends lost 5 bases and 0 bases, in that order; junction bases with no gene match: 10. The CDR3, as DNA: TGTGCCAGCAGCCCTCGGGCTAGCGGGCTTAGCACAGATACGCAGTATTTT. Encoded protein: CASSPRASGLSTDTQYF.

The rearrangement links TRBV6-6 to TRBJ2-7; D not resolved. Germline V gives CDR1 MNHNY, CDR2 SVGAGI (reference sequence). Trimming took 6 bases from V and 2 from J, leaving 14 bases between them. CDR3 length: 14 residues. The CDR3 bases are TGTGCCAGCAGGCAGATCCACGCGACCTACGAGCAGTACTTC. Its translation is CASRQIHATYEQYF.

The V gene is TRBV7-9, the J gene TRBJ1-1; D might be TRBD1 (6 bases). Trimming took 1 base from V and 1 from J, leaving 7 bases between them. The CDR3 spans 14 residues. Germline V gene data show CDR1 as SEHNR and CDR2 as FQNEAQ (reference sequence). The CDR3 spells CASSLEGGNTEAFF. The CDR3 region has the DNA TGTGCCAGCAGCTTAGAAGGGGGGAACACTGAAGCTTTCTTT.

This chain uses TRBV30 with TRBJ1-3; 7 positions agree with TRBD1. Losses at the gene ends were 3 bases for V and 4 bases for J; bases not matched to a gene: 6. CDR3 length equals 14 residues. CDR1 and CDR2 from the germline V gene are GTSNPN and SVGIG (reference sequence). The CDR3 DNA reads TGTGCCTGGAGGCTGACAGGGTACGGAAACACCATATATTTT. This sequence encodes CAWRLTGYGNTIYF.

The chain links TRBV5-1 to TRBJ1-1; unclear D gene. The CDR3 contains 13 residues. The germline V and J ends were trimmed by 7 bases and 4 bases, with 14 bases remaining between them. Germline V gene lookup returns CDR1 SGHRS and CDR2 YFSETQ. DNA for the CDR3: TGCGCCAGCCACTTCTCCGGGAGCACTGAAGCTTTCTTT. Encoded protein: CASHFSGSTEAFF.

V gene TRBV21-1 combines with J gene TRBJ2-4; the table gives TRBD1 as D, unverified against the DNA. TRBV21-1 constitutes a pseudogene. The CDR3 runs to 18 residues. The CDR3 nucleotides are TGTGCCAGCAGCAAGAAGGGGACAGGGGGTATGGCCAAAAACATTCAGTACTTC. Encoded protein: CASSKKGTGGMAKNIQYF.

This clone was observed once. This chain joins TRBV20-1 and TRBJ2-7, with 8 bases that match TRBD2. This CDR3 region has 11 residues. J gave up 6 bases and V 6 bases, and 4 bases lay outside the gene matches. Germline CDR1 and CDR2: DFQATT and SNEGSKA (reference sequence). CDR3 protein: CSAPGGGEQYF. CDR3 in DNA: TGCAGTGCCCCCGGGGGGGGCGAGCAGTACTTC.

The table lists this clone with a few counts. V and J are TRBV4-1 and TRBJ1-1; D ambiguous. The CDR3 spans 14 residues. Trimming pared 6 bases from V and 5 bases from J, leaving 16 bases between. CDR1 is MGHRA and CDR2 is YSYEKL in the germline V gene. CDR3 amino acids: CASRKVGSPTEAFF. The CDR3 coding sequence is TGCGCCAGCAGGAAGGTGGGCAGTCCGACTGAAGCTTTCTTT.

Only one count was recorded for this clone. The chain uses TRBV30 and TRBJ2-6; D is undetermined. Germline V gives CDR1 GTSNPN, CDR2 SVGIG (reference sequence). The ends were cut back, 1 base at V and 0 bases at J, with 4 bases in the middle. The CDR3 has 14 residues. Written as DNA, the CDR3 is TGTGCCTGGAGTGGAGACTCTGGGGCCAACGTCCTGACTTTC. Translated, it gives CAWSGDSGANVLTF.